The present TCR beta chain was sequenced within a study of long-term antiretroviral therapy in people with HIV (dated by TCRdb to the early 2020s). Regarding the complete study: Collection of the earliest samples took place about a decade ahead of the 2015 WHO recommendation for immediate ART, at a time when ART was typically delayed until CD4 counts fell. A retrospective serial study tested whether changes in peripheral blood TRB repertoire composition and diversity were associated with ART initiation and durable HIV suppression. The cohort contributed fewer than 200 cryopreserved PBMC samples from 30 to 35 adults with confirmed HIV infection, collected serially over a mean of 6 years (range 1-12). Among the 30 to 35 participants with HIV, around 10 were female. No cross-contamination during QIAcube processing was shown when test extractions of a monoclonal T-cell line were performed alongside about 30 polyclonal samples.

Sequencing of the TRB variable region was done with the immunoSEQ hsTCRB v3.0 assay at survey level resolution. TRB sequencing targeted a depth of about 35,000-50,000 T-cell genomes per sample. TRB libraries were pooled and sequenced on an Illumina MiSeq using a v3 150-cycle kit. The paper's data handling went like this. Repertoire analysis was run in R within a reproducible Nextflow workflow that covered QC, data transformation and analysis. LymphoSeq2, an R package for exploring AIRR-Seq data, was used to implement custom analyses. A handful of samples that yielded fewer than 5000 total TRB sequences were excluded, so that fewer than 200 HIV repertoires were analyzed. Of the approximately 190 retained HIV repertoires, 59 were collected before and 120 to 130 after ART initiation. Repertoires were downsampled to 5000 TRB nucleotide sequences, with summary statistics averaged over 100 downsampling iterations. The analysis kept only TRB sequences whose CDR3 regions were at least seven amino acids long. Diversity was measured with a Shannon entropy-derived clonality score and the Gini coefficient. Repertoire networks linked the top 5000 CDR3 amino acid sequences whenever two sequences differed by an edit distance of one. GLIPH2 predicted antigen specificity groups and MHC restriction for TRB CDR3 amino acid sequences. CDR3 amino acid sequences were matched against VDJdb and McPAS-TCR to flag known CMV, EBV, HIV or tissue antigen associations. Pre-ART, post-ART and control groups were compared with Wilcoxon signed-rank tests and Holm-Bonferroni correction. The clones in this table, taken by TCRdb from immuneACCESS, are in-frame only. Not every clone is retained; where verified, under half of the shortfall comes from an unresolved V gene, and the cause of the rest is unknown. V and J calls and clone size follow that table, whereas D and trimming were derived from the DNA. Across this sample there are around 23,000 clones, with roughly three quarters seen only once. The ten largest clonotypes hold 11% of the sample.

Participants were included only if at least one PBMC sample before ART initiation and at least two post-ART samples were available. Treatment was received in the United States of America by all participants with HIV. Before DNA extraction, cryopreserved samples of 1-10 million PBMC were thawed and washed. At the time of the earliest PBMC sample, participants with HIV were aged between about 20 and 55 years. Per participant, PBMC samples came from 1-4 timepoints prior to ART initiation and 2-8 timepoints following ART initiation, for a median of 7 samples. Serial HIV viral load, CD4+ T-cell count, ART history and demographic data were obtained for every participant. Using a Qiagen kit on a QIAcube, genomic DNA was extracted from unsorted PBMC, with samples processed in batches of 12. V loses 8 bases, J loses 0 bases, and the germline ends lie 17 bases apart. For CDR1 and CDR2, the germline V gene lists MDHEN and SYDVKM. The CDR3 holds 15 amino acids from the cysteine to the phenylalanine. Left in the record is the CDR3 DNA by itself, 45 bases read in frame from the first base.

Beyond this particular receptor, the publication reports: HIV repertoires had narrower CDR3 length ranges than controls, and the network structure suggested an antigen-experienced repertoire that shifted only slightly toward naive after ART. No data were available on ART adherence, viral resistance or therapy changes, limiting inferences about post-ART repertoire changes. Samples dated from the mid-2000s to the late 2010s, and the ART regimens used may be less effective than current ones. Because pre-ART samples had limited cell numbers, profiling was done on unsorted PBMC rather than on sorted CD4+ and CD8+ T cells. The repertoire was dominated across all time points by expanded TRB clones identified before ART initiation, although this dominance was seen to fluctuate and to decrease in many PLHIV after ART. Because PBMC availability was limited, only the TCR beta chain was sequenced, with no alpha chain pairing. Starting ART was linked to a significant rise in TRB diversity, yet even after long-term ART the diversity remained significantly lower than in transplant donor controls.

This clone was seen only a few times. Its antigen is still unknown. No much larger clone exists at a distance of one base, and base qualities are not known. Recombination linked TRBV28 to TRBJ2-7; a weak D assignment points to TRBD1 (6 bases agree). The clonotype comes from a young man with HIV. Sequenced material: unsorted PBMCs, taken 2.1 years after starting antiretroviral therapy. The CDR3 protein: CASVDRAHTSYEQYF. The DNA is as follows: TGTGCCAGCGTGGACAGAGCTCACACCTCCTACGAGCAGTACTTC.